The clone carrying this T cell receptor beta chain came up many times. The germline V and J ends were trimmed by 6 bases and 4 bases, with 13 bases remaining between them. This CDR3 contains 13 residues. The V gene's germline CDR1 is SQVTM and CDR2 ANQGSEA. The record originates from a study of blood T cells in healthy people across ages. With a J-beta primer mix and a sample-barcoded 5' primer, a second PCR ran about 7 to 12 cycles. TCRdb recomputed calls from the 5' RACE reads with MiXCR, one row per CDR3 protein. The sample shows roughly 1.9 million distinct CDR3 sequences, roughly 43% of them seen only once.

V is TRBV29-1 and J is TRBJ2-1, with D tentatively TRBD2 (5 bases). This receptor was obtained from a human donor in good health. The sequenced material came from blood. As DNA, the CDR3 is TGCAGCGTCCCGGGGAGACCGTACAATGAGCAGTTCTTC. This sequence encodes CSVPGRPYNEQFF.